The sequence of this TCR beta chain was determined in a study of blood T cell repertoires in COVID-19. TCRdb's table, derived via immunoSEQ multiplex PCR, lists solely in-frame clones and lacks some. This table has approximately 530,000 clones, 70% to 90% appearing once. This CDR3 region has 15 residues. The V end was cut by 3 bases, the J end by 0 bases, with 14 bases between. Germline V gene lookup returns CDR1 DFQATT and CDR2 SNEGSKA (reference sequence). The chain has TRBV20-1 and TRBJ1-1; unclear D gene. Sample: peripheral blood. The origin of this receptor is a woman in her fifties or sixties with COVID-19, enrolled during active disease. The CDR3 spells CSASPGSQMNTEAFF. The CDR3 DNA reads TGCAGTGCTAGTCCCGGGAGTCAGATGAACACTGAAGCTTTCTTT.